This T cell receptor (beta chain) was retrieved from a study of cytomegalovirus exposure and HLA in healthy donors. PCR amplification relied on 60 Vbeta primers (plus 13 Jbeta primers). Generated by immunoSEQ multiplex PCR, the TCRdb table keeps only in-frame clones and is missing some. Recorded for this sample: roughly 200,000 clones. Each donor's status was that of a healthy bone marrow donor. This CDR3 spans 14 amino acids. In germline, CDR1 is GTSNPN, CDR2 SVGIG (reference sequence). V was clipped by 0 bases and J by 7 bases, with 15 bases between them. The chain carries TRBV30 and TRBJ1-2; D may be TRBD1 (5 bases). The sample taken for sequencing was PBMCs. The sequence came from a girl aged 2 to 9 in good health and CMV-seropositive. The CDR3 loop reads CAWSVLGQGSGYTF. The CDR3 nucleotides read TGTGCCTGGAGTGTATTGGGGCAGGGAAGTGGCTACACCTTC.